This T cell receptor (beta chain) was sequenced during a study of T cells in Graves' hyperthyroidism and ophthalmopathy. This clonotype has a count of ten or more. Its antigen is unidentified. Diagnostic assessment was based on clinical symptoms, serum thyroxine and TRAb, thyroid ultrasound and orbital computed tomography. This sample holds PBMCs from about 10 ml fresh peripheral blood. General study findings and limits: Most expanded thyroid clonotypes above 0.001 recurred in blood.

Amplification of TCR beta CDR3 regions used RNA as the template. The HTBI set primed first-round TCR CDR3 RT-PCR. TCRdb called the multiplex PCR reads again in MiXCR, with one record for every CDR3 protein. Of fewer than 800,000 distinct CDR3 sequences listed, about a sixth are singletons. The sequenced sample consisted of blood. This TCR was sampled from a man aged 18 to 30 with Graves' hyperthyroidism.

The CDR3 bases are TGTGCCAGCAGCGGACAGGGGGCATCTGGAGATACGCAGTATTTT. Its protein product is CASSGQGASGDTQYF. The chain couples TRBV11-3 to TRBJ2-3; 11 nucleotides line up with TRBD1. This CDR3 region has 15 residues. Unmatched junction bases numbered 6, after V lost 5 bases and J lost 5 bases. Germline V gene sequence: CDR1 SGHNT, CDR2 YENEEA.